This T cell receptor beta chain was captured in a study of T cells after yellow fever vaccination. As TCR cDNA was made by 5'RACE template switching, a universal primer site and UMIs were added. TCRdb used MiXCR to reprocess the 5' RACE reads, holding one entry per CDR3 protein. The data hold approximately 180,000 distinct CDR3 sequences, with 5.5% to 7.5% observed a single time. This clonotype was detected only a few times. The antigen remains unidentified. Germline V gene lookup returns CDR1 MNHNS and CDR2 SASEGT. The CDR3 has 15 amino acids. V lost 1 base and J 2 bases, leaving 6 bases between the germline ends. Study-level findings and limits: The appearance of a small share of clonotypes in both CD4 and CD8 compartments was observed. Booster sampling recovered most clones from primary vaccination (about 97% CD4, approximately 90% CD8).

This TCR was sampled from a man aged 18 to 30 who received the YFV17D yellow fever vaccine. The chain joins TRBV6-1 to TRBJ1-6; D perhaps matches TRBD1 (6 bases). Source: CD4+ T cells sorted from PBMCs, taken on the day of the first yellow fever vaccination. In DNA, the CDR3 is TGTGCCAGCAGTGAAGACAGGGCCTATAATTCACCCCTCCACTTT. Encoded protein: CASSEDRAYNSPLHF.